The rows below give T cell receptor beta chains drawn from one sample of a study of early T cells in non-severe SARS-CoV-2 infection. TCRdb re-called the 5' RACE reads with MiXCR, one entry per CDR3 protein. This sample has roughly 81,000 distinct CDR3 sequences, with over 5% found just once. The specimen was whole blood. All receptors derive from an adult who was a healthcare worker with PCR-confirmed SARS-CoV-2 infection or an uninfected control (not recorded which). The CDR3 runs from the conserved cysteine through the conserved F or W. D genes are given only for firm matches. The listing skips clone size in some rows; elsewhere it reads once, few, many or a size class.

D	V	size	J	DNA	CDR3
TRBD1	TRBV10-3	many	TRBJ2-7	TGTGCCATCAGTGACCCTTCTGACAGGGGGCATTACGAGCAGTACTTC	CAISDPSDRGHYEQYF
.	TRBV7-9	few	TRBJ2-1	TGTGCCAGCAGCCATATGAGACAGACCTACAATGAGCAGTTCTTC	CASSHMRQTYNEQFF
.	TRBV2	many	TRBJ1-4	TGTGCCAGCAGTGAGGGGGCCATTAATGAAAAACTGTTTTTT	CASSEGAINEKLFF
TRBD1	TRBV18	.	TRBJ1-5	TGTGCCAGCTCACCATCAGGGGGGGTTCCCCAGCATTTT	CASSPSGGVPQHF
.	TRBV6-5	few	TRBJ2-5	TGTGCCAGCAGTTACTCGTCGCACGGGATCGGGGAGACCCAGTACTTC	CASSYSSHGIGETQYF
TRBD1	TRBV20-1	many	TRBJ2-2	TGCAGTGCTAGGGCCGAGACAGGGGGCTTCGCCGGGGAGCTGTTTTTT	CSARAETGGFAGELFF
.	TRBV5-1	.	TRBJ2-3	TGCGCCAGCAGCCGCTGGACAGCTAGCACAGATACGCAGTATTTT	CASSRWTASTDTQYF
TRBD1	TRBV24-1	.	TRBJ1-2	TGTGCCACCAGTGATTTCGACCGGACAGGAAAGAATGGCTACACCTTC	CATSDFDRTGKNGYTF
TRBD2	TRBV12-3/TRBV12-4	many	TRBJ2-3	TGTGCCAGCAGTTTTTTTGCGGGGGGGCCGCATACGCAGTATTTT	CASSFFAGGPHTQYF
.	TRBV7-9	many	TRBJ2-5	TGTGCCAGCAGCTTACCCCAATTCGAGGGCCAGTACTTC	CASSLPQFEGQYF
TRBD2	TRBV5-4	many	TRBJ2-2	TGTGCCAGCAGCTTGTCGGCTAGCGGGGGGGCCCGCGGGGAGCTGTTTTTT	CASSLSASGGARGELFF
TRBD1	TRBV29-1	many	TRBJ2-7	TGCAGCGTTATACAGGGGACCTACGAGCAGTACTTC	CSVIQGTYEQYF
TRBD1	TRBV10-1	few	TRBJ1-6	TGCGCCAGCAGTGCCAGGACAGGGGGCGACTCACCCCTCCACTTT	CASSARTGGDSPLHF
TRBD2	TRBV6-2/TRBV6-3	few	TRBJ2-1	TGTGCCAGCAGGGCTCTAGCGGGGTACAATGAGCAGTTCTTC	CASRALAGYNEQFF
TRBD1	TRBV29-1	.	TRBJ2-7	TGCAGCGTACGAACAGGGGCCTACGAGCAGTACTTC	CSVRTGAYEQYF
.	TRBV2	.	TRBJ2-7	TGTGCCAGCAGTGGGACCAGACGAGATCTTACGAAGCAGTACTTC	CASSGTRRDLTKQYF
TRBD1	TRBV5-6	.	TRBJ1-2	TGTGTCAGCAGCCACCCCCCAGGGGGTATCTATGGCTACACCTTC	CVSSHPPGGIYGYTF
.	TRBV7-2	many	TRBJ2-5	TGTGCCAGCAGCTTTAATCTCCTAGGGCCGAGGGGGACCCAGTACTTC	CASSFNLLGPRGTQYF
.	TRBV7-9	many	TRBJ1-1	TGTGCCAGCAGCCGAACAGCCGACACTGAAGCTTTCTTT	CASSRTADTEAFF
TRBD1	TRBV4-2	.	TRBJ1-2	TGTGCCAGCAGCCGAACTGACAGGGGGCGTAACTATGGCTACACCTTC	CASSRTDRGRNYGYTF
.	TRBV6-5	.	TRBJ2-7	TGTGCCAGCAGTTACTCGGGGGGGCGCATGTCCTACGAGCAGTACTTC	CASSYSGGRMSYEQYF
.	TRBV5-1	many	TRBJ2-3	TGCGCCAGCAGCTTGGAAGGTCTAGAACGCACAGATACGCAGTATTTT	CASSLEGLERTDTQYF
.	TRBV7-6	many	TRBJ1-2	TGTGCCAGCAGCCCGAACAGGGTTGGTAGTGCGTATGGCTACACCTTC	CASSPNRVGSAYGYTF
.	TRBV12-3/TRBV12-4	many	TRBJ2-2	TGTGCCAGCAGTCCAGGACTAGGGGGCACCGGGGAGCTGTTTTTT	CASSPGLGGTGELFF
.	TRBV12-3/TRBV12-4	many	TRBJ2-7	TGTGCCAGCAGTTTAGCCGGGACCTACACCCTCGAGCAGTACTTC	CASSLAGTYTLEQYF